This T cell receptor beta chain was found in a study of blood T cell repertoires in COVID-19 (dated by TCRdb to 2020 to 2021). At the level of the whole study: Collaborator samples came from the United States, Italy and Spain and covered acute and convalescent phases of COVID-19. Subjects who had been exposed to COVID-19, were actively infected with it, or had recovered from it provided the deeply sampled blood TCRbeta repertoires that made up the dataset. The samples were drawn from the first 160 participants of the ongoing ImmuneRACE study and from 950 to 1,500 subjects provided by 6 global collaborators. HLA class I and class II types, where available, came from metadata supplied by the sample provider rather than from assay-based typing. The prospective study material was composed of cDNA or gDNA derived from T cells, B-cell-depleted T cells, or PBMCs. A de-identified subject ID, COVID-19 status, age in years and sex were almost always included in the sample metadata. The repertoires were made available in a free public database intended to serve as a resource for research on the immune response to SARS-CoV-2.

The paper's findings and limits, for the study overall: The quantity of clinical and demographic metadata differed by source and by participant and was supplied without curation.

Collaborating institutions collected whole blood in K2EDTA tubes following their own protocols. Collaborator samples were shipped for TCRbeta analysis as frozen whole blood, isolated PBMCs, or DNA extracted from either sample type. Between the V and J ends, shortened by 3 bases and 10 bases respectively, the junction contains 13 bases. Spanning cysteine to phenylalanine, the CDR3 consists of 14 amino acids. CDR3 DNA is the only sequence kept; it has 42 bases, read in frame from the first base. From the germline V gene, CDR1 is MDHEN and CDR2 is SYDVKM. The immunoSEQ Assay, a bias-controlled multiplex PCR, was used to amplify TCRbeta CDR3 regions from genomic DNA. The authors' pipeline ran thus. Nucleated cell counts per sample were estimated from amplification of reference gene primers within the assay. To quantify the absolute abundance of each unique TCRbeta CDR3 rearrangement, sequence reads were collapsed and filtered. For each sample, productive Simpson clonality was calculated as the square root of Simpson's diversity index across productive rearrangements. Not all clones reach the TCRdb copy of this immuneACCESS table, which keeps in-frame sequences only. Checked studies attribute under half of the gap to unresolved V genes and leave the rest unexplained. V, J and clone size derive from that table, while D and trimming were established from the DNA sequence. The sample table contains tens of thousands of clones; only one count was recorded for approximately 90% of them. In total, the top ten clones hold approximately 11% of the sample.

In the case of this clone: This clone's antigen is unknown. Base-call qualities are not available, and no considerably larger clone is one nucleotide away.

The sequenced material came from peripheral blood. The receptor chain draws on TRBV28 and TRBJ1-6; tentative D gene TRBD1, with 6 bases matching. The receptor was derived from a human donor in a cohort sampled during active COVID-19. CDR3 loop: CASSLADSRSPLHF. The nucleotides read TGTGCCAGCAGTTTGGCGGACAGCCGATCACCCCTCCACTTT.